These 21 T cell receptor beta chains share one sample of origin, sequenced in a study of blood T cell repertoires in COVID-19. Measured with immunoSEQ multiplex PCR; TCRdb has only the in-frame clones, and not every one. The sample lists about 89,000 clones, approximately 80% occurring once. Specimen: peripheral blood. The source is a human donor in a cohort sampled during active COVID-19.

This clone was seen a handful of times. This rearrangement joins TRBV28 to TRBJ1-2, with D unclear. This CDR3 has 14 residues. The V end lost 2 bases, the J end lost 4 bases, and 11 bases lay between the germline ends. The germline CDR1 and CDR2 sequences are MDHEN and SYDVKM. The CDR3 nucleotides read TGTGCCAGCAGTTTAGATTCAGGTCTCTATGGCTACACCTTC. Translating gives CASSLDSGLYGYTF.

V and J are TRBV7-2 and TRBJ2-2; 7 positions match TRBD1. The CDR3 loop spans 14 amino acids. The V gene's germline CDR1 is SGHTA and CDR2 FQGNSA. V trimming: 1 base; J trimming: 7 bases; junction bases outside the gene matches: 3. The CDR3 DNA sequence: TGTGCCAGCAGCTTAGACTACAGGGGCGGGGAGCTGTTTTTT. It yields the protein CASSLDYRGGELFF.

The CDR3 spells CASTLAGGADTQYF. The DNA of the CDR3 is TGTGCCAGCACCCTAGCGGGAGGGGCAGATACGCAGTATTTT. The chain combines TRBV28 with TRBJ2-3; 12 bases map to TRBD2. The V segment lost 7 bases and the J segment 4 bases; nucleotides outside the gene matches: 3. Germline V lookup: CDR1 MDHEN, CDR2 SYDVKM. The CDR3 runs to 14 residues.

The chain links TRBV28 to TRBJ2-5; weak D call: TRBD2 (6 bases). The CDR3 covers 15 residues. V gave up 3 bases and J gave up 5 bases, with 16 bases separating them. Germline assignment: CDR1 MDHEN and CDR2 SYDVKM. The CDR3 DNA is TGTGCCAGCAGTTTCGTAAAAGGCGGGATCGAGACCCAGTACTTC. It translates to CASSFVKGGIETQYF.

This chain joins TRBV28 and TRBJ2-1; TRBD2 might be the D (6 bases). The germline gives CDR1 MDHEN, CDR2 SYDVKM. V was shortened by 6 bases and J by 6 bases, with 12 bases between the two germline ends. This CDR3 spans 13 amino acids. In DNA, the CDR3 is TGTGCCAGCAGGCGCCGGGGGATCAATGAGCAGTTCTTC. This gives the protein CASRRRGINEQFF. Variable domain in full (rest from reference TRBV28 and TRBJ2-1): DVKVTQSSRYLVKRTGEKVFLECVQDMDHENMFWYRQDPGLGLRLIYFSYDVKMKEKGDIPEGYSVSREKKERFSLILESASTNQTSMYLCASRRRGINEQFFGPGTRLTVL.

This sequence joins TRBV9 and TRBJ2-1; TRBD2 matches 8 bases. The CDR3 is 18 amino acids. Germline values: CDR1 SGDLS, CDR2 YYNGEE. V lost 2 bases to trimming and J lost 0 bases; unmatched junction nucleotides: 10. The CDR3 is CASSVAPGAGGSYNEQFF. The DNA for the CDR3 is TGTGCCAGCAGCGTGGCCCCCGGGGCGGGAGGCTCCTACAATGAGCAGTTCTTC.

This chain joins TRBV7-2 and TRBJ2-7; 9 nucleotides agree with TRBD1. V gave up 0 bases and J gave up 2 bases; unmatched junction bases: 5. From germline, CDR1 is SGHTA and CDR2 FQGNSA. This CDR3 spans 16 amino acids. The CDR3 spells CASSLAPQGATYEQYF. CDR3 in DNA: TGTGCCAGCAGCTTAGCGCCACAGGGGGCTACCTACGAGCAGTACTTC.

The chain has TRBV7-9 and TRBJ1-5; 7 bases map to TRBD1. The CDR3 spans 16 residues. J gave up 3 bases and V 0 bases, and 5 bases lay outside the gene matches. CDR1 and CDR2 from the germline V gene are SEHNR and FQNEAQ (reference sequence). The CDR3: CASSLAGTVINQPQHF. As DNA, the CDR3 is TGTGCCAGCAGCTTAGCCGGGACAGTCATCAATCAGCCCCAGCATTTT.

This chain uses TRBV24-1 with TRBJ2-7; D not certain. Germline CDR1 reads KGHDR; CDR2 reads SFDVKD. This CDR3 region has 12 residues. V lost 1 base to trimming and J lost 6 bases, with 6 bases between them. CDR3 coding DNA: TGTGCCACCAGTGATTTTGAGCCCGAGCAGTACTTC. Its translation: CATSDFEPEQYF.

The genes are TRBV7-2 and TRBJ2-1; 7 nucleotides match TRBD1. Germline V gene lookup returns CDR1 SGHTA and CDR2 FQGNSA. After removal of 5 bases from V and 1 base from J, the junction contained 5 bases not matched to a gene. The CDR3 sequence is 15 residues long. The CDR3 sequence is CASSPDRASYNEQFF. CDR3 nucleotides: TGTGCCAGCAGCCCTGACAGGGCTTCCTACAATGAGCAGTTCTTC.

This clone was seen only a few times. Within the sample, other DNA sequences also encode this same CDR3. The chain couples TRBV11-2 to TRBJ2-7; 7 bases line up with TRBD2. The CDR3 loop spans 12 amino acids. After removal of 5 bases from V and 4 bases from J, the junction contained 2 bases not matched to a gene. Germline assignment: CDR1 SGHAT and CDR2 FQNNGV. This CDR3 reads CASSPGGYEQYF. The CDR3 DNA sequence: TGTGCCAGCAGCCCGGGAGGTTACGAGCAGTACTTC.

This chain uses TRBV7-8 with TRBJ2-7; 7 bases are a match to TRBD1. This CDR3 is built from 16 residues. CDR1 is SGHVS, CDR2 FQNEAQ, per germline. The J segment lost 6 bases and the V segment lost 3 bases, leaving 14 bases of the junction unmatched. CDR3 in amino acids: CASSFSARKTGFEQYF. The CDR3 region has the DNA TGTGCCAGCAGCTTCTCCGCCCGGAAGACAGGGTTCGAGCAGTACTTC.

This chain links TRBV4-3 with TRBJ2-7, with 12 bases matching TRBD2. The CDR3 extends over 18 amino acids. Germline CDR1 and CDR2: LGHNA and YSLEER. V lost 2 bases, J lost 0 bases, and 8 bases stayed unmatched. The CDR3 loop is CASSQRTSGKRSSYEQYF. CDR3 bases: TGCGCCAGCAGCCAACGGACTAGCGGGAAGAGGAGCTCCTACGAGCAGTACTTC.

This rearrangement joins TRBV7-3 to TRBJ2-1, with TRBD1 matching over 7 bases. The CDR3 is 15 amino acids. Germline V gene data show CDR1 as SGHTA and CDR2 as FQGTGA. Trimming removed 5 bases from V and 2 bases from J; junction bases left unmatched: 6. In DNA form, the CDR3 reads TGTGCCAGCAGCCCGAGACAGGGAACCTACAATGAGCAGTTCTTC. Translated: CASSPRQGTYNEQFF.

This clone was seen a handful of times. This chain links TRBV7-9 with TRBJ2-7; D is perhaps TRBD1 (6 bases). CDR3 length equals 13 residues. With 5 bases removed from V and 2 bases from J, the gap between germline ends came to 10 bases. CDR1 and CDR2 from the germline V gene are SEHNR and FQNEAQ (reference sequence). The CDR3 DNA is TGTGCCAGCAGCCATGGACAGCCCTACGAGCAGTACTTC. It encodes CASSHGQPYEQYF.

V is TRBV10-3 and J is TRBJ1-5, with a possible D match to TRBD1 (5 bases). V dropped 3 bases and J dropped 5 bases, with 11 bases sitting between them. CDR3 size: 14 residues. CDR1 and CDR2 (germline): ENHRY, SYGVKD. The CDR3 is CAISDSQGYQPQHF. The CDR3 DNA reads TGTGCCATCAGTGATTCGCAGGGATATCAGCCCCAGCATTTT.

The V call is TRBV27, the J call TRBJ2-7, with 7 bases identical to TRBD2. V gave up 0 bases and J gave up 7 bases; unmatched junction bases: 6. Germline V gives CDR1 MNHEY, CDR2 SMNVEV (reference sequence). This CDR3 has 14 residues. The CDR3 DNA reads TGTGCCAGCAGTTTATCACCGCGGGGAGGGGAGCAGTACTTC. Translation gives CASSLSPRGGEQYF.

The rearrangement uses TRBV9 and TRBJ2-2; no reliable D call. The germline gives CDR1 SGDLS, CDR2 YYNGEE. V shed 4 bases and J shed 2 bases, with 9 bases lying between them. This CDR3 spans 14 amino acids. The CDR3 DNA is TGTGCCAGCAGCTCCCGACTTAACACCGGGGAGCTGTTTTTT. Protein product: CASSSRLNTGELFF. Complete variable domain (other parts from reference TRBV9 and TRBJ2-2): DSGVTQTPKHLITATGQRVTLRCSPRSGDLSVYWYQQSLDQGLQFLIQYYNGEERAKGNILERFSAQQFPDLHSELNLSSLELGDSALYFCASSSRLNTGELFFGEGSRLTVL.

This chain joins TRBV9 and TRBJ1-6; unclear D gene. Germline CDR1 reads SGDLS; CDR2 reads YYNGEE. This CDR3 region has 14 residues. Trimming removed 4 bases from V and 4 bases from J, with 9 bases in between. Here the CDR3 DNA reads TGTGCCAGCAGCCCCCAGGTGTATAATTCACCCCTCCACTTT. Translation: CASSPQVYNSPLHF.

This chain links TRBV5-1 with TRBJ2-3; TRBD2 aligns across 10 bases. After removal of 4 bases from V and 2 bases from J, the junction contained 7 bases not matched to a gene. This CDR3 spans 16 amino acids. Germline V gene lookup returns CDR1 SGHRS and CDR2 YFSETQ. The CDR3 loop reads CASSHSGLAATDTQYF. CDR3 nucleotide sequence: TGCGCCAGCAGCCACTCCGGACTAGCGGCCACAGATACGCAGTATTTT.

The chain uses TRBV28 and TRBJ1-5; a weak D match, TRBD1 (6 bases). The V and J ends lost 7 bases and 7 bases respectively, with 11 bases between them. The germline gives CDR1 MDHEN, CDR2 SYDVKM. This CDR3 contains 12 residues. CDR3 amino acids: CASTRGNQPQHF. As DNA, the CDR3 is TGTGCCAGCACCAGGGGAAACCAGCCCCAGCATTTT.